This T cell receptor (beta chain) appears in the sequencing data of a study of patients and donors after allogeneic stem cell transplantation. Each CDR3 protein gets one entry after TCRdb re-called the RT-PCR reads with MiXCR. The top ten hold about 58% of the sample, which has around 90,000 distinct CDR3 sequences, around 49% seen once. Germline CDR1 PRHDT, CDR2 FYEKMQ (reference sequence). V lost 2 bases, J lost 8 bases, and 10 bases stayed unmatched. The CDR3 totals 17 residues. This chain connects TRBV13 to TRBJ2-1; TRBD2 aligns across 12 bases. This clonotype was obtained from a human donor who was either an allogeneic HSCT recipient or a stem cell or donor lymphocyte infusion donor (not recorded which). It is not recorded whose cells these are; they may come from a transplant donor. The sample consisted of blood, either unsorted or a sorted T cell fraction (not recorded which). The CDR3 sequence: CASSLTLTSGSFYEQFF. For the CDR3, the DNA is TGTGCCAGCAGCTTAACCTTGACTAGCGGGAGTTTTTATGAGCAGTTCTTC.